The rows below give T cell receptor beta chains drawn from one sample of a study of cytomegalovirus exposure and HLA in healthy donors. Data came from immunoSEQ multiplex PCR; TCRdb stores just in-frame clones and leaves some out. The sample has roughly 160,000 clones, around 83% seen once. The specimen sequenced was PBMCs. The receptors shown here come from a man between 25 and 39 years old in good health and CMV-seropositive. Both conserved end residues are part of each CDR3. The order of the fields is D gene, J gene, V gene, clone size, CDR3 DNA, CDR3 protein. The D gene is left open where the match is weak. Rows may omit the clone size; those that give it use once, few, many or a size class.

>TRBD2|TRBJ2-1|TRBV14|-
TGTGCCAGCAGCCTCGTAGCGGGAGAAAGTCTAGGGCAGTTCTTC
CASSLVAGESLGQFF
>-|TRBJ1-5|TRBV19|-
TGTGCCACCCAGGACAGCCCATTGGTTCCCCAGCATTTT
CATQDSPLVPQHF
>TRBD2|TRBJ2-7|TRBV11-3|-
TGTGCCAGCAGCCGTGGACTAGCGGGAGGTTCCGAGCAGTACTTC
CASSRGLAGGSEQYF
>-|TRBJ2-4|TRBV21-1|once
TGTGCCAGCAGCCTACGAGGACAGGAGAAAGCCAAAAACATTCAGTACTTC
CASSLRGQEKAKNIQYF
>-|TRBJ2-3|TRBV19|-
TGTGCCAGTGGCCCCGTGAGCGCTTCAGATACGCAGTATTTT
CASGPVSASDTQYF
>-|TRBJ2-2|TRBV4-1|-
TGCGCCAGCAGCCAAGCCTACACCGGGGAGCTGTTTTTT
CASSQAYTGELFF
>TRBD1|TRBJ2-1|TRBV7-2|-
TGTGCCAGCAGCCTCAGGGGGCCGTCCTACAATGAGCAGTTCTTC
CASSLRGPSYNEQFF
>-|TRBJ2-7|TRBV7-8|-
TGTGCCAGCAGCTTTACAGACGGCCGCTACGAGCAGTACTTC
CASSFTDGRYEQYF
>-|TRBJ2-7|TRBV10-1|-
TGCGCCAGCAGTGAGTCGTCGTCTGGACAGACGGCCGAGCAGTACTTC
CASSESSSGQTAEQYF
>-|TRBJ2-7|TRBV28|-
TGTGCCAGCAGCCATATCCTTTCCGGGTCCTACGAGCAGTACTTC
CASSHILSGSYEQYF